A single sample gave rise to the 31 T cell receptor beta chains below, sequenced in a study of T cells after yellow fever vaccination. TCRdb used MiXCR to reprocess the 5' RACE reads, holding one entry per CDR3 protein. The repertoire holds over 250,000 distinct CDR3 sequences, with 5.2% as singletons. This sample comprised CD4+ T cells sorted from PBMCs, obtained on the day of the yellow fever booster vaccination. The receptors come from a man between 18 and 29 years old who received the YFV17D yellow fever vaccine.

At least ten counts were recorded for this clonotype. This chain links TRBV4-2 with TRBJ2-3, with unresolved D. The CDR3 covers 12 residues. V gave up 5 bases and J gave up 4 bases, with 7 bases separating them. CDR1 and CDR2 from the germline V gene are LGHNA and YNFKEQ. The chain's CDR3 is CASSKGADTQYF. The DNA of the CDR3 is TGTGCCAGCAGCAAAGGAGCAGATACGCAGTATTTT.

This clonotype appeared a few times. CDR3 protein: CSVEVHEYNEQFF. The CDR3 DNA reads TGCAGCGTTGAAGTACACGAATACAATGAGCAGTTCTTC. The chain joins TRBV29-1 to TRBJ2-1; D not resolved. The length of the CDR3 is 13 residues. V was pared by 1 base and J by 4 bases, with 8 bases between. Germline V gene data show CDR1 as SQVTM and CDR2 as ANQGSEA.

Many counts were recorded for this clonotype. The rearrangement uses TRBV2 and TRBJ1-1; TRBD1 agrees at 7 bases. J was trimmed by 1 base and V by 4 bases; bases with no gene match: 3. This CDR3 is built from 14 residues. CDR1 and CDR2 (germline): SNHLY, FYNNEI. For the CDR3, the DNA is TGTGCCAGCAGTGTCGAGGGGGCGAACACTGAAGCTTTCTTT. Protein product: CASSVEGANTEAFF. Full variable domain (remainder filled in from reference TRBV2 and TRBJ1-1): EPEVTQTPSHQVTQMGQEVILRCVPISNHLYFYWYRQILGQKVEFLVSFYNNEISEKSEIFDDQFSVERPDGSNFTLKIRSTKLEDSAMYFCASSVEGANTEAFFGQGTRLTVV.

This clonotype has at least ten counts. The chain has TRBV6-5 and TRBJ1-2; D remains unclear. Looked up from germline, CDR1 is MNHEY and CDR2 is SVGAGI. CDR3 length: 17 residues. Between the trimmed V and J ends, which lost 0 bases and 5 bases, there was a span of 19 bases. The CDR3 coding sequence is TGTGCCAGCAGTTACTCGATATTCCTCTCCTCCCCTTATGGCTACACCTTC. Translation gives CASSYSIFLSSPYGYTF.

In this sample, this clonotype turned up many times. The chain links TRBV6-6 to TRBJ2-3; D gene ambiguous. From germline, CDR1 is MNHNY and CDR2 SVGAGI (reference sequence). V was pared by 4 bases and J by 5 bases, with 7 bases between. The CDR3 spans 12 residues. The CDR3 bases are TGTGCCAGCAGTTTAGTGGTAGATACGCAGTATTTT. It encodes CASSLVVDTQYF.

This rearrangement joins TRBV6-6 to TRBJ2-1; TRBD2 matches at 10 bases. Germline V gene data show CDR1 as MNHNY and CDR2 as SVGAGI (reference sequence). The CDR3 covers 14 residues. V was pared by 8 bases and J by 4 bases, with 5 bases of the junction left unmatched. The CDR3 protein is CASCSSGGYNEQFF. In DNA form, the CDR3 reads TGTGCCAGCTGCTCTAGCGGGGGTTACAATGAGCAGTTCTTC.

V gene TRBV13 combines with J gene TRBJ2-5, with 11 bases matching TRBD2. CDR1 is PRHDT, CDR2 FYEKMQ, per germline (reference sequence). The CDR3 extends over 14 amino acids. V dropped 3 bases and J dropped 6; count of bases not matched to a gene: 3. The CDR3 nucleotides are TGTGCCAGCAGCTTTAGCGGGGGGGCGAAGACCCAGTACTTC. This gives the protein CASSFSGGAKTQYF.

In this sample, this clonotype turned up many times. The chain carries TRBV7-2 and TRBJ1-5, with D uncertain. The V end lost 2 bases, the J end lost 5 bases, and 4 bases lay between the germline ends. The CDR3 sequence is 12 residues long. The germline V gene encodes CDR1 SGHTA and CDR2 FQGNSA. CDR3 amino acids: CASSLYYQPQHF. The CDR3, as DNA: TGTGCCAGCAGCTTATATTATCAGCCCCAGCATTTT.

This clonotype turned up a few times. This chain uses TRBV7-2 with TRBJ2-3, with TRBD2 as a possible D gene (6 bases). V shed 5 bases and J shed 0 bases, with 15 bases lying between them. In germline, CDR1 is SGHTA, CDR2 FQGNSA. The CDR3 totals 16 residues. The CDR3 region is CASSHRLSGSTDTQYF. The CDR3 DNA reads TGTGCCAGCAGCCATCGCCTCAGCGGGAGCACAGATACGCAGTATTTT.

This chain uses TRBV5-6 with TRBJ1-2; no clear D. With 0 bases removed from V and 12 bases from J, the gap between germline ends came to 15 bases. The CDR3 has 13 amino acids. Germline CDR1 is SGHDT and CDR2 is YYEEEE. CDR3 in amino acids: CASSLGFRTQNTF. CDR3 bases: TGTGCCAGCAGCTTGGGGTTTAGGACGCAGAACACCTTC. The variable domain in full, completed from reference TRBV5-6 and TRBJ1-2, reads DAGVTQSPTHLIKTRGQQVTLRCSPKSGHDTVSWYQQALGQGPQFIFQYYEEEERQRGNFPDRFSGHQFPNYSSELNVNALLLGDSALYLCASSLGFRTQNTFGSGTRLTVV.

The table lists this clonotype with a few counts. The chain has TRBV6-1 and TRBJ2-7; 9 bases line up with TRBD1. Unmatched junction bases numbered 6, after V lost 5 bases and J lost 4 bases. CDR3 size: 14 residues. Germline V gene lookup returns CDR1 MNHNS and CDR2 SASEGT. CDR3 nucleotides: TGTGCCAGCAGTCAACGGGACAGGGTTTACGAGCAGTACTTC. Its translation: CASSQRDRVYEQYF.

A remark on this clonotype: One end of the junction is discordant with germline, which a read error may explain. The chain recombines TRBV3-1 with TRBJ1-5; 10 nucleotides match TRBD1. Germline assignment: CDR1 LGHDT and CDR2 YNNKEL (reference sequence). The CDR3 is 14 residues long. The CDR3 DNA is TGTGACAGCAGGGGGACAGGGGATAATCAGCCCCAGCATTTT. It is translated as CDSRGTGDNQPQHF.

The CDR3 coding sequence is TGTGCCAGCAGCCCCGGGGGGTTGGGGGAGCTGTTTTTT. Translation gives CASSPGGLGELFF. This chain links TRBV5-4 with TRBJ2-2, with 7 bases that match TRBD2. The CDR3 loop spans 13 amino acids. Looked up from germline, CDR1 is SGHNT and CDR2 is YYREEE (reference sequence). V shed 4 bases and J 8 bases; nucleotides not matched to a gene: 5.

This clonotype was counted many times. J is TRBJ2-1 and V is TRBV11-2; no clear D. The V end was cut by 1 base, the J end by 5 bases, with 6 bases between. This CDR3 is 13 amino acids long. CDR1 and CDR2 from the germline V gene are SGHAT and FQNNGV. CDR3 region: CASSLGRNNEQFF. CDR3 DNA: TGTGCCAGCAGCTTAGGACGGAACAATGAGCAGTTCTTC.

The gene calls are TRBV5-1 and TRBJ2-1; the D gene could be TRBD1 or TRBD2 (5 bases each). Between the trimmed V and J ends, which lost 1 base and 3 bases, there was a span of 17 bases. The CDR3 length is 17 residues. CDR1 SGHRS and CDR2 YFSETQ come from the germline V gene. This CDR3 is CASSLRPGTEGYNEQFF. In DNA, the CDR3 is TGCGCCAGCAGCTTGCGTCCGGGGACCGAGGGCTACAATGAGCAGTTCTTC.

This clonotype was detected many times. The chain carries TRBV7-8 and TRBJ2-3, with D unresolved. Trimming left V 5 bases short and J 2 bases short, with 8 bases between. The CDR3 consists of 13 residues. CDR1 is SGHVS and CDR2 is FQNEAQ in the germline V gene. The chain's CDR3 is CASSLGVTDTQYF. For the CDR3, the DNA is TGTGCCAGCAGCCTTGGGGTCACAGATACGCAGTATTTT.

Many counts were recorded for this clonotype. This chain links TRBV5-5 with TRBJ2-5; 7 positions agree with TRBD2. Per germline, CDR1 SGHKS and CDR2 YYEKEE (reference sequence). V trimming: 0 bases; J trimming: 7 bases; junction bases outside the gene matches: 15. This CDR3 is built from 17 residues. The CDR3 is CASSLDPTSPRSRTQYF. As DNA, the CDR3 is TGTGCCAGCAGCTTGGACCCGACTAGCCCCAGGTCACGGACCCAGTACTTC.

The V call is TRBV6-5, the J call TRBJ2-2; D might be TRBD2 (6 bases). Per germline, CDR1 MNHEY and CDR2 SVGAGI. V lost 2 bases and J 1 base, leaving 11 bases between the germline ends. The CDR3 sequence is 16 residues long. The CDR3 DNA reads TGTGCCAGCAGTTACCAGTGGGGGGTGAACACCGGGGAGCTGTTTTTT. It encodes CASSYQWGVNTGELFF.

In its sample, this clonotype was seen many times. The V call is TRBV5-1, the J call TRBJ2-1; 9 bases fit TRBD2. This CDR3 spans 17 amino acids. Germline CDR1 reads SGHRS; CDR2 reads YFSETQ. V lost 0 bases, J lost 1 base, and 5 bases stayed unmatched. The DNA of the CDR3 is TGCGCCAGCAGCTTGGACCTTCTAGCGGGGTCCTACAATGAGCAGTTCTTC. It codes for CASSLDLLAGSYNEQFF.

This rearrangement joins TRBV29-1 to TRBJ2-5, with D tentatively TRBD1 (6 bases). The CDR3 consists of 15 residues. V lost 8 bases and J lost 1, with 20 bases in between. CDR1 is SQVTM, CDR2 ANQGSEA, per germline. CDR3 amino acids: CSFRGQRTVQETQYF. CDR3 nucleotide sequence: TGCAGCTTTCGGGGCCAGAGGACAGTCCAAGAGACCCAGTACTTC.

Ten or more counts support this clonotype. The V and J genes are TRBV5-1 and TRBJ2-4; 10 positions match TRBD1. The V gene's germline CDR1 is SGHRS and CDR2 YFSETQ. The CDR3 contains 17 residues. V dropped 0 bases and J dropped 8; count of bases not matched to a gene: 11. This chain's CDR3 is CASSLEGTGDGLDIQYF. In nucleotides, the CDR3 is TGCGCCAGCAGCTTGGAGGGGACAGGGGATGGATTGGACATTCAGTACTTC.

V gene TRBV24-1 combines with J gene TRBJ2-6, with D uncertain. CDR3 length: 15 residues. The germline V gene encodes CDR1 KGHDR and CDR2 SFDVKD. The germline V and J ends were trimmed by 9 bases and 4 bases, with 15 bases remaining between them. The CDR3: CATSPGARGANVLTF. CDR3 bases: TGTGCCACCTCACCGGGCGCGAGGGGGGCCAACGTCCTGACTTTC.

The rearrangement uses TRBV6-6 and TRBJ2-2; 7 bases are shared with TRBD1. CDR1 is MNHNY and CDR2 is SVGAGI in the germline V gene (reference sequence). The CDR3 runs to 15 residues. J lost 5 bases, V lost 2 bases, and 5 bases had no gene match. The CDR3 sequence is CASSYHPGGTGELFF. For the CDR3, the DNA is TGTGCCAGCAGTTACCACCCAGGGGGAACCGGGGAGCTGTTTTTT.

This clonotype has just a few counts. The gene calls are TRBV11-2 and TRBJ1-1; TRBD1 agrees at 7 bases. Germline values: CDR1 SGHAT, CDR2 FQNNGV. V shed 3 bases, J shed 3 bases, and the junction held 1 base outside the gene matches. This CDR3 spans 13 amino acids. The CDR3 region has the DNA TGTGCCAGCAGCTTCGACAGGGACACTGAAGCTTTCTTT. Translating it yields CASSFDRDTEAFF. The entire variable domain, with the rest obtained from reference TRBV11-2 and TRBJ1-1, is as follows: EAGVAQSPRYKIIEKRQSVAFWCNPISGHATLYWYQQILGQGPKLLIQFQNNGVVDDSQLPKDRFSAERLKGVDSTLKIQPAKLEDSAVYLCASSFDRDTEAFFGQGTRLTVV.

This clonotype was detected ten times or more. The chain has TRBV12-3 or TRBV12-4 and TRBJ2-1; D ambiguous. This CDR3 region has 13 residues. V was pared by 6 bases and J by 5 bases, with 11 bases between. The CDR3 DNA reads TGTGCCAGCAGCACCCTAGGAAACAATGAGCAGTTCTTC. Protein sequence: CASSTLGNNEQFF.

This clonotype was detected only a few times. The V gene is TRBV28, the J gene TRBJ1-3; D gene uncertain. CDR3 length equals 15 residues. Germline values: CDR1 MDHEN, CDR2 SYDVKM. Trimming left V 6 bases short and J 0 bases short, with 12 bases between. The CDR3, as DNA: TGTGCCAGCAGACGACGGACCCACTCTGGAAACACCATATATTTT. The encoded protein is CASRRRTHSGNTIYF.

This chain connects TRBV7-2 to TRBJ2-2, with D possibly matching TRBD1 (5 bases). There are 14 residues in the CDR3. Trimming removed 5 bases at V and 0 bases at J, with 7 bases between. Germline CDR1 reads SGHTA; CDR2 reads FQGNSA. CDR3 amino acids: CASSPDTNTGELFF. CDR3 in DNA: TGTGCCAGCAGCCCGGACACGAACACCGGGGAGCTGTTTTTT.

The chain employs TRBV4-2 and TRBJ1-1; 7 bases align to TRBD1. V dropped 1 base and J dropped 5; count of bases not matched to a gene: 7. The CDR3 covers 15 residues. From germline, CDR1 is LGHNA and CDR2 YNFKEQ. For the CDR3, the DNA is TGTGCCAGCAGCCAAGTGGGGGACAGTAGGACTGAAGCTTTCTTT. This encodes CASSQVGDSRTEAFF.

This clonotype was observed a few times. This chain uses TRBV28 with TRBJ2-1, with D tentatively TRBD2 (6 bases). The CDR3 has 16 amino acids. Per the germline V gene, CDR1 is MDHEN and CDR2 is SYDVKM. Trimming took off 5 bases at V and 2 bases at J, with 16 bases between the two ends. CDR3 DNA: TGTGCCAGCAGTCCCGTTTTCGGAGGGGCCTACAATGAGCAGTTCTTC. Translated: CASSPVFGGAYNEQFF. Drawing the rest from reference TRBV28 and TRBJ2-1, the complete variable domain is DVKVTQSSRYLVKRTGEKVFLECVQDMDHENMFWYRQDPGLGLRLIYFSYDVKMKEKGDIPEGYSVSREKKERFSLILESASTNQTSMYLCASSPVFGGAYNEQFFGPGTRLTVL.

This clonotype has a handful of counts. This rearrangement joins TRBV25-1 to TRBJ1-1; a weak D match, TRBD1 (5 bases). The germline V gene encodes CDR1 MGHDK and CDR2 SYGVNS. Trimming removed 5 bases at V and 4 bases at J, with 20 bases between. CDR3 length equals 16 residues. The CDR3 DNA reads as TGTGCCAGCAGTAATATGGGGGGGGGTTGGCGCACTGAAGCTTTCTTT. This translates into CASSNMGGGWRTEAFF.

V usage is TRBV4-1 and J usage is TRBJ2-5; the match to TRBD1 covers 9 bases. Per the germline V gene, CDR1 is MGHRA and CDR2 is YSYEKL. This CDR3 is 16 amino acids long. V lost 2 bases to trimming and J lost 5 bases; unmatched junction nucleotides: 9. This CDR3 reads CASSQPPGQGWETQYF. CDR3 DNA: TGCGCCAGCAGCCAACCTCCGGGACAGGGTTGGGAGACCCAGTACTTC.